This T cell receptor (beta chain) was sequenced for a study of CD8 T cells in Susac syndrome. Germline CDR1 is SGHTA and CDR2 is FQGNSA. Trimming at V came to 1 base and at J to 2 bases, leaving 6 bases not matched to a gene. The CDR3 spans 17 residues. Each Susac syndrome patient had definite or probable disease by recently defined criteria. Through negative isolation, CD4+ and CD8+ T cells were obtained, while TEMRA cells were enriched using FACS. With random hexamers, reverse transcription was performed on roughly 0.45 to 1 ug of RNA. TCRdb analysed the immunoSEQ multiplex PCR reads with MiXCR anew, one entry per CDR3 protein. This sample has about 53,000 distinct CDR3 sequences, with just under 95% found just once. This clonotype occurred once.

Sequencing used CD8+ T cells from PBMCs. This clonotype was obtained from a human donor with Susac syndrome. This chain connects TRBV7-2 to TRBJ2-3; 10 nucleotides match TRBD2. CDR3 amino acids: CASSLVASGGPTDTQYF. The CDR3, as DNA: TGTGCCAGCAGCTTAGTGGCTAGCGGGGGCCCCACAGATACGCAGTATTTT.